This TCR beta chain is drawn from a study of T cell responses to AZD1222 COVID-19 vaccine. Study results and caveats: Spike-spanning, vaccine-associated CD4 TCRs were dominant at 160-218 and 743-854. Seropositive at baseline were only a handful of AZD1222 recipients. Mostly white British, mostly female donors; authors suggested clonal diversity may be underestimated.

Generated by immunoSEQ multiplex PCR, the TCRdb table keeps only in-frame clones and is missing some. The data show about 160,000 clones, 90% to 95% seen once. Turning to this clone: The antigen is not known.

The CDR3 extends over 13 amino acids. Germline V gene data show CDR1 as SEHNR and CDR2 as FQNEAQ (reference sequence). Trimming removed 4 bases from V and 8 bases from J, with 14 bases in between. This sequence originates from an adult who received the AZD1222 COVID-19 vaccine. The sample was peripheral blood, taken 28 days after the second AZD1222 dose. The chain combines TRBV7-9 with TRBJ1-2; D is perhaps TRBD1 (5 bases). CDR3 DNA sequence: TGTGCCAGCAGCTGGGGGGACGAGGGCGGCTACACCTTC. It yields the protein CASSWGDEGGYTF. Complete variable domain (other parts from reference TRBV7-9 and TRBJ1-2): DTGVSQNPRHKITKRGQNVTFRCDPISEHNRLYWYRQTLGQGPEFLTYFQNEAQLEKSRLLSDRFSAERPKGSFSTLEIQRTEQGDSAMYLCASSWGDEGGYTFGSGTRLTVV.